Included here is one T cell receptor (beta chain) sequence, with context. Produced via immunoSEQ multiplex PCR; TCRdb's table is partial and in-frame only. The sample records just under 80,000 clones, roughly 90% being singletons. The CDR3 has 13 residues. With 10 bases removed from V and 3 bases from J, the gap between germline ends came to 15 bases. Germline CDR1 reads MNHEY; CDR2 reads SVGAGI. These data come from a study of control samples from healthy donors and cancer patients. V is TRBV6-5 and J is TRBJ1-2, with D maybe TRBD1 (6 bases). The sample was PBMCs. This TCR came from a woman aged 55 to 70 with head and neck cancer. The CDR3 here is CAISAQGDYGYTF. The CDR3, as DNA: TGTGCCATCTCAGCACAGGGTGACTATGGCTACACCTTC.